This TCR beta chain is drawn from a study of control samples from healthy donors and cancer patients. V was shortened by 3 bases and J by 3 bases, with 15 bases between the two germline ends. Germline V CDR1 and CDR2: MNHNS, SASEGT. This CDR3 has 15 residues. Some clones are missing from TCRdb's copy, which holds only in-frame ones; the method was immunoSEQ multiplex PCR. The data show approximately 140,000 clones, under 95% seen once. This clone occurred once. This sequence originates from a man in his late teens or twenties in good health. The sample was blood. The chain joins TRBV6-1 to TRBJ2-7, with D tentatively TRBD1 (5 bases). The DNA of the CDR3 is TGTGCCAGCAGTGATTGGGGCGTGAGTCTCTACGAGCAGTACTTC. Residues: CASSDWGVSLYEQYF.